The TCR beta chain under discussion was sequenced for a study of human T cells and chemical hapten exposure. This CDR3 has 12 amino acids. Germline assignment: CDR1 SNHLY and CDR2 FYNNEI. The ends were cut back, 6 bases at V and 9 bases at J, with 9 bases in the middle. The sample's time point: patch test 2, 6 weeks after DPC sensitization. Treatment specified: therapeutic diphenylcyclopropenone sensitization with weekly scalp DPC. TCRdb passed the RACE reads through MiXCR, listing each CDR3 protein once. The sample shows some 57,000 distinct CDR3 sequences, 9.5% to 10% of them seen only once. There are many counts of this clonotype.

This TCR came from a woman aged 45 to 65 with alopecia areata. Some clones in this sample may be carry-over from other donors' samples. The sample here was whole blood, taken in connection with sensitization to the hapten diphenylcyclopropenone (DPC). This chain joins TRBV2 and TRBJ1-6, with unresolved D. CDR3 nucleotide sequence: TGTGCCAGCAGGGTCTTCAGTTCACCCCTCCACTTT. Its translation: CASRVFSSPLHF.